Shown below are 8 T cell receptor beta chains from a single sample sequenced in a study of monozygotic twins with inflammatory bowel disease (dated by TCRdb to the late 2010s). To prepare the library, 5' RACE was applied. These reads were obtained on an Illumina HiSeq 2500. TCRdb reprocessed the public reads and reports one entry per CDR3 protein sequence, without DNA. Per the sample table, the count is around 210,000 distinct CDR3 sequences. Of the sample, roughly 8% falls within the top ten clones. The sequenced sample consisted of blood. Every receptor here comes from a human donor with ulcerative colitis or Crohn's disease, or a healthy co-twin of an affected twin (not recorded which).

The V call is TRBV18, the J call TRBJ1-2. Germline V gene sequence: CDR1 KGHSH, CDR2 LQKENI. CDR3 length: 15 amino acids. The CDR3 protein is CASSPISDTNYGYTF.

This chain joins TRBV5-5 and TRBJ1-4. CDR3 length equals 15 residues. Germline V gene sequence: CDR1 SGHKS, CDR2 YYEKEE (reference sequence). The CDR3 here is CASSRTKANNEKLFF. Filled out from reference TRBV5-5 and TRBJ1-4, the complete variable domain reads DAGVTQSPTHLIKTRGQQVTLRCSPISGHKSVSWYQQVLGQGPQFIFQYYEKEERGRGNFPDRFSARQFPNYSSELNVNALLLGDSALYLCASSRTKANNEKLFFGSGTQLSVL.

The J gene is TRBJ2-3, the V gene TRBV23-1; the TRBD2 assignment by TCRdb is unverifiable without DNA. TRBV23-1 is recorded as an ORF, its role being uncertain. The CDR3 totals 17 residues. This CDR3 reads CASSQSVLAGLTDTQYF.

The CDR3 loop reads CASGGTHAADLTDTQYF. This sequence joins TRBV7-3 and TRBJ2-3; TCRdb reports TRBD1, a call that lacks DNA to check it against. Per germline, CDR1 SGHTA and CDR2 FQGTGA. CDR3 size: 17 residues.

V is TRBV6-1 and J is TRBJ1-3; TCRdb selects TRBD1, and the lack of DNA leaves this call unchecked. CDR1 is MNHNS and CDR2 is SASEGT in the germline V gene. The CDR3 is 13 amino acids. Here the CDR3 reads CASSGQGAHTIYF.

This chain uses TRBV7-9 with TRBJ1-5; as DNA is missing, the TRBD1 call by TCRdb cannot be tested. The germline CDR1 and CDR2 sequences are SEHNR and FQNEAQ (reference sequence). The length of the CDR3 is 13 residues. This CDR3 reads CASSSPGVQPQHF.

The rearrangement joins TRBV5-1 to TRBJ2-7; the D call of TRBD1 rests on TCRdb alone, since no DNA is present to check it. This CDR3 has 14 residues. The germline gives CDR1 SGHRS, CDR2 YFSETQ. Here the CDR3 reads CASSLNWGANEQYF.

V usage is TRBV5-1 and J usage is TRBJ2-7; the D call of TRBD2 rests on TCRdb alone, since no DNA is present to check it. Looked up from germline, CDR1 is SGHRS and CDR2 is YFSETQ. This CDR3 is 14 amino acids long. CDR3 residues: CASSLDEGRHEQYF.